These 2 T cell receptor beta chains originate from one sample sequenced in a study of shared clonotypes between healthy human individuals. Assay used: immunoSEQ multiplex PCR; TCRdb lists only in-frame clones, some missing. The table records over 400,000 clones, more than 65% of them present only once. The sample consisted of PBMCs. All receptors come from a woman aged 40 to 50 in good health. Some clones in this sample may be carry-over from other donors' samples.

The chain uses TRBV28 and TRBJ2-3, with 8 bases lining up with TRBD1. The V segment lost 5 bases and the J segment 2 bases; nucleotides outside the gene matches: 9. The CDR3 consists of 16 residues. The germline V gene has CDR1 MDHEN and CDR2 SYDVKM. The CDR3 DNA sequence: TGTGCCAGCAGTCCGCGAACAGGGGGATTCACAGATACGCAGTATTTT. Encoded protein: CASSPRTGGFTDTQYF.

This chain links TRBV10-2 with TRBJ2-2; 8 positions agree with TRBD2. After removal of 2 bases from V and 8 bases from J, the junction contained 7 bases not matched to a gene. The CDR3 runs to 15 residues. Germline V gene sequence: CDR1 WSHSY, CDR2 SAAADI. DNA for the CDR3: TGCGCCAGCAGTGAGAACCTTGGACTAGCTGGGGAGCTGTTTTTT. It is translated as CASSENLGLAGELFF.